The 3 T cell receptor beta chains presented below share a single source sample, sequenced in a study of T-cell memory formation after mild COVID-19. TCRdb used MiXCR to reprocess the 5' RACE reads, holding one entry per CDR3 protein. This sample has around 300,000 distinct CDR3 sequences, with roughly 15% found just once. The sample consisted of PBMCs or a T cell subset sorted from them (not recorded which). These receptor sequences come from a man between 18 and 29 years old who had mild COVID-19 (a few samples of this study predate the infection). Cell type and time point are not known.

This clonotype came up a few times. The V gene is TRBV12-3 or TRBV12-4, the J gene TRBJ2-7; a weak D match, TRBD1 (5 bases). The V end was cut by 2 bases, the J end by 6 bases, with 8 bases between. The CDR3 runs 12 residues. In DNA, the CDR3 is TGTGCCAGCAGTTTAATGGGGCTCGAGCAGTACGTC. It specifies CASSLMGLEQYV.

Only a few counts were recorded for this clonotype. This chain uses TRBV5-1 with TRBJ1-1; D call uncertain. CDR1 SGHRS and CDR2 YFSETQ come from the germline V gene. V gave up 0 bases and J gave up 4 bases, with 16 bases separating them. This CDR3 is built from 16 residues. CDR3 DNA: TGCGCCAGCAGCTTGGCCGCCATAGGAGAGGGCACTGAAGCTTTCTTT. Translating gives CASSLAAIGEGTEAFF.

This clonotype turned up a few times. The chain couples TRBV5-4 to TRBJ1-1; D gene unclear. V shed 2 bases and J shed 5 bases, with 7 bases lying between them. Germline V gene sequence: CDR1 SGHNT, CDR2 YYREEE (reference sequence). The CDR3 length is 12 residues. This CDR3 reads CASSFDSTEAFF. DNA of the CDR3: TGTGCCAGCAGCTTTGATAGTACTGAAGCTTTCTTT. Drawing the rest from reference TRBV5-4 and TRBJ1-1, the complete variable domain is ETGVTQSPTHLIKTRGQQVTLRCSSQSGHNTVSWYQQALGQGPQFIFQYYREEENGRGNFPPRFSGLQFPNYSSELNVNALELDDSALYLCASSFDSTEAFFGQGTRLTVV.